A single sample gave rise to the 20 T cell receptor beta chains below, sequenced in a study of cytomegalovirus exposure and HLA in healthy donors. PCR amplification relied on 60 Vbeta primers (plus 13 Jbeta primers). Clones were read by immunoSEQ multiplex PCR, and TCRdb kept only the in-frame ones, dropping some. The table records 200,000 to 250,000 clones, approximately 80% of them present only once. Sequenced: PBMCs. The receptors shown here come from a boy aged 2 to 10 in good health and CMV-seronegative.

This chain joins TRBV6-4 and TRBJ2-5; 7 bases match TRBD1. The V gene end was trimmed by 7 bases and the J gene end by 5 bases; junction bases not matched to a gene: 22. CDR3 length equals 18 residues. Germline V gene lookup returns CDR1 MRHNA and CDR2 SNTAGT. The chain's CDR3 is CASTRWDRWDSTMETQYF. Written as DNA, the CDR3 is TGTGCCAGCACCCGATGGGATAGATGGGACAGCACAATGGAGACCCAGTACTTC.

J is TRBJ2-3 and V is TRBV19, with D possibly TRBD2 on 6 matching bases. CDR1 and CDR2 (germline): LNHDA, SQIVND (reference sequence). Trimming stripped 2 bases from V and 5 bases from J, with 23 bases between. This CDR3 region has 18 residues. In nucleotides, the CDR3 is TGTGCCAGTAGTATAAGCGCGGGAAGATACCCTCGCCGAGATACGCAGTATTTT. As protein: CASSISAGRYPRRDTQYF.

The rearrangement uses TRBV30 and TRBJ1-5, with D perhaps matching TRBD1 (6 bases). CDR1 is GTSNPN, CDR2 SVGIG, per germline (reference sequence). V was shortened by 4 bases and J by 0 bases, with 16 bases between the two germline ends. CDR3 length: 16 residues. CDR3 DNA sequence: TGTGCCTGGACCACAGGGCCAGTTCCTAGCAATCAGCCCCAGCATTTT. Translated: CAWTTGPVPSNQPQHF. The full variable domain, rest sourced from reference TRBV30 and TRBJ1-5, is SQTIHQWPATLVQPVGSPLSLECTVEGTSNPNLYWYRQAAGRGLQLLFYSVGIGQISSEVPQNLSASRPQDRQFILSSKKLLLSDSGFYLCAWTTGPVPSNQPQHFGDGTRLSIL.

This clone showed up just once. J is TRBJ2-1 and V is TRBV7-2; TRBD2 aligns across 15 bases. The trim removed 5 bases at V and 1 base at J, leaving 9 bases unmatched. The V gene's germline CDR1 is SGHTA and CDR2 FQGNSA. CDR3 length: 19 amino acids. CDR3 in amino acids: CASSTPGLAGGTSYNEQFF. CDR3 DNA: TGTGCCAGCAGCACCCCAGGACTAGCGGGAGGGACATCCTACAATGAGCAGTTCTTC. Combining the CDR3 with reference TRBV7-2 and TRBJ2-1 gives the whole variable domain GAGVSQSPSNKVTEKGKDVELRCDPISGHTALYWYRQSLGQGLEFLIYFQGNSAPDKSGLPSDRFSAERTGGSVSTLTIQRTQQEDSAVYLCASSTPGLAGGTSYNEQFFGPGTRLTVL.

The CDR3 DNA is TGTGCCAGAGGGTTGACTAGCGGGCACACCTACAATGAGCAGTTCTTC. Protein sequence: CARGLTSGHTYNEQFF. The chain links TRBV2 to TRBJ2-1, with 10 bases identical to TRBD2. With V trimmed by 9 bases and J by 2 bases, 10 bases remained unmatched. The CDR3 loop spans 16 amino acids. From germline, CDR1 is SNHLY and CDR2 FYNNEI.

The rearrangement joins TRBV7-2 to TRBJ1-1; D not resolved. Germline CDR1 and CDR2: SGHTA and FQGNSA. The CDR3 is 14 residues long. V lost 2 bases and J 4 bases, leaving 11 bases between the germline ends. In DNA, the CDR3 is TGTGCCAGCAGCTTAAGAGGGTTGGGCACTGAAGCTTTCTTT. Its translation: CASSLRGLGTEAFF.

The chain is built from TRBV9 and TRBJ2-1; D unresolved. The length of the CDR3 is 16 residues. In germline, CDR1 is SGDLS, CDR2 YYNGEE. Between the trimmed V and J ends, which lost 0 bases and 0 bases, there was a span of 10 bases. The CDR3 region has the DNA TGTGCCAGCAGCGTAGAGCTCCTGAGCTCCTACAATGAGCAGTTCTTC. Its protein product is CASSVELLSSYNEQFF.

This rearrangement joins TRBV29-1 to TRBJ2-5; 10 bases align to TRBD2. The better agreement between TRBJ2-7 and the DNA end casts doubt on the J call. The germline gives CDR1 SQVTM, CDR2 ANQGSEA. This CDR3 has 15 residues. In nucleotides, the CDR3 is TGCAGCGTTGAAGGCCAGCGGGAGGGCCCCTACGAGCAGTACTTC. Amino acids: CSVEGQREGPYEQYF.

This chain connects TRBV7-2 to TRBJ1-2; no clear D gene. The length of the CDR3 is 13 residues. V was trimmed by 1 base and J by 3 bases, leaving 6 bases between them. Germline lookup yields CDR1 SGHTA and CDR2 FQGNSA. The CDR3 coding sequence is TGTGCCAGCAGCTTAGGGCGGGACTATGGCTACACCTTC. It codes for CASSLGRDYGYTF. Variable domain in full (rest from reference TRBV7-2 and TRBJ1-2): GAGVSQSPSNKVTEKGKDVELRCDPISGHTALYWYRQSLGQGLEFLIYFQGNSAPDKSGLPSDRFSAERTGGSVSTLTIQRTQQEDSAVYLCASSLGRDYGYTFGSGTRLTVV.

V and J are TRBV25-1 and TRBJ1-2, with TRBD1 matching over 12 bases. Trimming removed 3 bases from V and 7 bases from J; junction bases left unmatched: 6. CDR3 length: 15 residues. Per germline, CDR1 MGHDK and CDR2 SYGVNS. CDR3 sequence: CASSDPGQGARGYTF. CDR3 sequence (DNA): TGTGCCAGCAGTGATCCGGGACAGGGGGCGCGTGGCTACACCTTC.

This clone was seen a handful of times. The identical CDR3 is also encoded by other nucleotide sequences in the sample. The chain is built from TRBV6-5 and TRBJ1-2; 9 bases are a match to TRBD1. The CDR3 runs to 12 residues. The germline CDR1 and CDR2 sequences are MNHEY and SVGAGI. Trimming removed 5 bases from V and 6 bases from J; junction bases left unmatched: 1. The CDR3: CASSRTGDGYTF. CDR3 nucleotides: TGTGCCAGCAGTAGGACAGGGGATGGCTACACCTTC.

The chain uses TRBV18 and TRBJ1-2; 12 bases are a match to TRBD1. The germline V gene encodes CDR1 KGHSH and CDR2 LQKENI. CDR3 length: 16 amino acids. After removal of 3 bases from V and 5 bases from J, the junction contained 7 bases not matched to a gene. The CDR3 nucleotides are TGTGCCAGCTCACCTCTTCCGGGACAGGGGGCGTATGGCTACACCTTC. It specifies CASSPLPGQGAYGYTF.

V and J are TRBV5-6 and TRBJ1-1; possibly TRBD1 for D (5 bases). Per germline, CDR1 SGHDT and CDR2 YYEEEE. V was cut by 4 bases and J by 1 base, with 17 bases left in between. This CDR3 has 16 amino acids. CDR3 loop: CASSRGPGLQNTEAFF. The CDR3 nucleotides read TGTGCCAGCAGCAGGGGCCCGGGACTCCAGAACACTGAAGCTTTCTTT.

The chain has TRBV6-1 and TRBJ2-1; TRBD2 aligns across 14 bases. The ends lost 2 bases at V and 6 bases at J; junction bases unmatched: 6. The CDR3 runs to 17 residues. Looked up from germline, CDR1 is MNHNS and CDR2 is SASEGT. The CDR3 is CASSETGTSGSINEQFF. The CDR3 DNA reads TGTGCCAGCAGTGAAACCGGGACTAGCGGGAGTATCAATGAGCAGTTCTTC.

This chain connects TRBV6-5 to TRBJ1-3; TRBD1 matches at 9 bases. The trim removed 5 bases at V and 3 bases at J, leaving 5 bases unmatched. The CDR3 extends over 15 amino acids. Germline V lookup: CDR1 MNHEY, CDR2 SVGAGI. The CDR3: CASSQGQGFGNTIYF. CDR3 nucleotides: TGTGCCAGCAGTCAGGGACAGGGCTTTGGAAACACCATATATTTT.

The chain carries TRBV4-1 and TRBJ1-1; tentatively, D is TRBD1 (6 bases). In germline, CDR1 is MGHRA, CDR2 YSYEKL. This CDR3 contains 15 residues. Trimming stripped 0 bases from V and 4 bases from J, with 12 bases between. The CDR3 coding sequence is TGCGCCAGCAGCCAAGATGGGGGCTGGGGCACTGAAGCTTTCTTT. It yields the protein CASSQDGGWGTEAFF.

The rearrangement links TRBV29-1 to TRBJ2-5, with D unclear. The V and J ends lost 4 bases and 4 bases respectively, with 10 bases between them. This CDR3 comprises 12 residues. Germline values: CDR1 SQVTM, CDR2 ANQGSEA. The CDR3 DNA reads TGCAGCGTTGGCACAGTAGGAGAGACCCAGTACTTC. As protein: CSVGTVGETQYF.

The chain couples TRBV15 to TRBJ1-1; unclear D gene. Trimming removed 0 bases at V and 0 bases at J, with 11 bases between. The CDR3 runs to 16 residues. Germline V gene data show CDR1 as LNHNV and CDR2 as YYDKDF (reference sequence). The DNA of the CDR3 is TGTGCCACCAGCAGAGATCGGAGGCAGCTGAACACTGAAGCTTTCTTT. Translating it yields CATSRDRRQLNTEAFF.

This clone was counted once. The gene calls are TRBV30 and TRBJ2-3, with 8 bases identical to TRBD2. Unmatched junction bases numbered 19, after V lost 2 bases and J lost 6 bases. Germline lookup yields CDR1 GTSNPN and CDR2 SVGIG (reference sequence). CDR3 length: 18 amino acids. In DNA, the CDR3 is TGTGCCTGGAGTCGGAAGGAGGCTAGCGGGTCTCAATTGGATACGCAGTATTTT. Residues: CAWSRKEASGSQLDTQYF.

The chain links TRBV29-1 to TRBJ2-5; TRBD1 agrees at 7 bases. CDR1 is SQVTM, CDR2 ANQGSEA, per germline. Unmatched junction bases numbered 4, after V lost 8 bases and J lost 1 base. The CDR3 has 12 amino acids. The CDR3 region has the DNA TGCAGCTGCCGGGACAGCCAAGAGACCCAGTACTTC. Protein sequence: CSCRDSQETQYF.